The next 8 T cell receptor beta chains were all read from a single sample in a study of cytomegalovirus exposure and HLA in healthy donors. Amplification used 60 Vbeta primers and 13 Jbeta primers. The repertoire was sequenced with immunoSEQ multiplex PCR; TCRdb's copy has only in-frame clones and lacks some. The sample includes about 130,000 clones, roughly 82% seen only once; the top ten take about 11%. The sample taken for sequencing was PBMCs. The origin of the receptors is a male donor in good health and CMV-seropositive.

This chain links TRBV28 with TRBJ1-5, with D maybe TRBD1 (5 bases). V lost 8 bases to trimming and J lost 6 bases, with 26 bases between them. The germline gives CDR1 MDHEN, CDR2 SYDVKM. The CDR3 consists of 17 residues. The CDR3 loop is CASFPYSGLGFPQPQHF. CDR3 bases: TGTGCCAGCTTCCCCTATTCAGGGCTCGGGTTCCCTCAGCCCCAGCATTTT. The full variable domain, rest sourced from reference TRBV28 and TRBJ1-5, is DVKVTQSSRYLVKRTGEKVFLECVQDMDHENMFWYRQDPGLGLRLIYFSYDVKMKEKGDIPEGYSVSREKKERFSLILESASTNQTSMYLCASFPYSGLGFPQPQHFGDGTRLSIL.

Note on this clone: At one end the junction does not follow the germline gene, possibly because of a read error. The genes are TRBV6-1 and TRBJ2-7; a weak D match, TRBD1 (5 bases). Germline CDR1 is MNHNS and CDR2 is SASEGT. The CDR3 spans 15 residues. The CDR3 reads CASSEGIDSSYEQYF. Here the CDR3 DNA reads TGTGCCAGCAGCGAAGGGATCGACAGCTCCTACGAGCAGTACTTC.

This chain uses TRBV2 with TRBJ2-7, with TRBD1 matching 7 bases. The CDR3 is 14 amino acids. V was clipped by 10 bases and J by 5 bases; unmatched bases: 14. Germline V gives CDR1 SNHLY, CDR2 FYNNEI. The CDR3: CATTGQSKLDEQYF. In nucleotides, the CDR3 is TGTGCCACCACGGGACAGTCCAAGTTGGACGAGCAGTACTTC.

The gene calls are TRBV19 and TRBJ2-5; possibly TRBD2 for D (6 bases). Trimming stripped 3 bases from V and 0 bases from J, with 11 bases between. Per germline, CDR1 LNHDA and CDR2 SQIVND (reference sequence). The length of the CDR3 is 15 residues. The CDR3: CASSIERDYQETQYF. The CDR3 DNA reads TGTGCCAGTAGTATCGAGAGGGACTACCAAGAGACCCAGTACTTC.

This chain connects TRBV30 to TRBJ2-1, with 16 bases matching TRBD2. CDR1 GTSNPN and CDR2 SVGIG come from the germline V gene (reference sequence). This CDR3 has 16 residues. V was pared by 3 bases and J by 12 bases, with 11 bases of the junction left unmatched. The CDR3 region has the DNA TGTGCCTGGAGGGGCACCGGGACTAGCGGGAGGGGAGGGCAGTTCTTC. It yields the protein CAWRGTGTSGRGGQFF.

Of note for this clone: Its ends do not fully match the called genes, so a read error is possible. The genes are TRBV7-9 and TRBJ2-1, with D possibly being TRBD2 (6 bases). This CDR3 spans 11 amino acids. Germline V gene sequence: CDR1 SEHNR, CDR2 FQNEAQ (reference sequence). The CDR3 nucleotides read TGTTCCAGCAGCCCCCAGGAGGGGCAGTTCTTC. Encoded protein: CSSSPQEGQFF.

CDR3 protein: CASSIQGKFYEQYF. CDR3 sequence (DNA): TGTGCCAGTAGTATTCAGGGTAAATTCTACGAGCAGTACTTC. The chain uses TRBV19 and TRBJ2-7, with D possibly being TRBD1 (5 bases). Germline loops: CDR1 LNHDA, CDR2 SQIVND (reference sequence). Trimming removed 3 bases from V and 3 bases from J, with 12 bases in between. The CDR3 totals 14 residues.

This clone was detected a few times. V is TRBV1 and J is TRBJ2-7; the D call in the table, TRBD2, was not verified against the DNA. TRBV1 represents a pseudogene. CDR3 size: 16 residues. The CDR3 sequence is CTSSQGRGAIHYEQYF. CDR3 DNA: TGCACCAGCAGCCAAGGGCGGGGGGCCATCCACTACGAGCAGTACTTC.